This TCR beta chain emerged from a study of regulatory T cells in long-lasting Graves disease (dated by TCRdb to about 2021). As for the study more broadly: Persistent Graves' disease was defined as antithyroid drug treatment for over 5 years with persistently positive TSH receptor autoantibodies. Persistent Graves' disease patients were compared with newly diagnosed Graves' disease patients by peripheral blood TCR sequencing and RNA sequencing. The study was registered as a clinical trial and conducted in China. A total of roughly 33 samples were covered by TCR sequencing, comprising roughly 13 persistent and approximately 20 newly diagnosed Graves' disease patients. In the clinical cohort, patients with persistent Graves' disease had used antithyroid drugs for an average of about 9.3 years.

Preparation of the library involved multiplex PCR. TCRdb lists the instrument as Illumina HiSeq 4000. TCR beta libraries were built with iRepertoire HTBI primers and Arm-PCR amplification of CDR3 regions. Before sequencing, the PCR products went through gel purification. The authors' pipeline ran thus. Gene usage analysis of CDR3 amino acid clonotypes used the 62 TRBV and approximately 13 TRBJ segments found across samples. COPE and FqMerger were used to merge filtered high-quality paired reads into contigs. BLAST was used to align contigs to the IMGT TRBV, TRBD and TRBJ reference genes, and CDR3 was defined following IMGT. Any clonotype with a frequency above 0.1% was classified as a highly expanded clone. Repertoire diversity was measured by Shannon entropy, and V-J evenness by the Gini coefficient. Clonotypes shared by more than one individual were considered public. The public sequencing data were trimmed at Q25 with fastp and processed into clonotypes with MiXCR by TCRdb, which kept only in-frame beta chains. Each entry merges the rows of one CDR3 protein and shows their most common DNA and genes. The V and J calls here are based on TCRdb, not the publication. The sample table contains fewer than 600,000 distinct CDR3 sequences; only one count was recorded for about 20% of them. The ten top clones hold 13% of the sample.

Results and caveats for the whole study, not just this receptor: The authors acknowledged the small sample size as a limitation that may reduce accuracy. Only the TCR beta chain was sequenced and analyzed. The study examined only peripheral blood because the primary lesion, thyroid tissue, could not be accessed. Compared with newly diagnosed patients, persistent Graves' disease patients had lower TCR Shannon entropy and fewer highly expanded clones, which suggests clonal expansion. Persistent patients shared more public clonotypes among themselves (fewer than 3,000) than newly diagnosed patients did (nearly 1,000).

The intended sense of this specimen's time point label: persistent/refractory GD, antithyroid drugs over 5 years with positive TRAb. For both TCR sequencing and RNA sequencing, RNA was extracted from PBMCs in TRIzol. Graves' disease was diagnosed according to American Thyroid Association guidelines. Patients were recruited from an endocrinology department in Xi'an, China. From each patient, 7.5 to 9.5 milliliters of peripheral blood was collected into an EDTA anticoagulant tube. Ficoll Paque Plus density gradient separation was used to isolate PBMCs, and no further T cell sorting was performed. An Agilent 2100 Bioanalyzer and agarose gel were used to assess RNA quality, and a NanoDrop 2000 was used to measure RNA concentration. Concerning this clonotype: The antigen it recognizes is unknown. Nothing much larger sits one base from this clone, and base qualities are not available.

The sequencing used peripheral blood mononuclear cells (PBMCs), collected when the disease was refractory, from a patient treated with antithyroid drugs. The sequence came from a female donor with Graves disease.

In nucleotide form, the sequence is TGTGCCAGCAGCCCTTACAGGGGGTCCAACTATGGCTACACCTTC. It is translated as CASSPYRGSNYGYTF. The receptor chain draws on TRBV6-1 and TRBJ1-2, and 8 junctional nucleotides match TRBD1. The germline V gene encodes CDR1 MNHNS and CDR2 SASEGT. V ends up 6 bases short and J 2 bases short, with an unmatched junction base count of 8. The CDR3 goes from the cysteine to the phenylalanine over 15 residues. The CDR3 DNA has 45 bases and is translated from base 1.